This record covers a single T cell receptor (beta chain). The clone's antigen remains unknown. No per-base quality is available; no much larger clone lies one base away. Collaborating institutions collected whole blood in K2EDTA tubes following their own protocols. For TCRbeta analysis, collaborators shipped samples in one of three forms: frozen whole blood, isolated PBMCs, or DNA extracted from either of those sample types. This entry is derived from a study of blood T cell repertoires in COVID-19 (dated by TCRdb to the early 2020s). Regarding the complete study: Samples from collaborators originated in the United States, Italy and Spain and spanned both the acute and convalescent phases of COVID-19. The prospective study material was composed of cDNA or gDNA derived from T cells, B-cell-depleted T cells, or PBMCs. Deeply sampled blood TCRbeta repertoires from subjects exposed to, actively infected with, or recovered from COVID-19 were included in the dataset. The repertoires were released in a freely available public database intended as a resource for research on the immune response to SARS-CoV-2. The samples were drawn from two sources: the first 160 participants of the ongoing ImmuneRACE study, and 1,000 to 1,500 subjects contributed by 6 global collaborators. The sample metadata nearly always contained a de-identified subject ID, COVID-19 status, age in years and sex. HLA class I and class II types, where available, came from metadata supplied by the sample provider rather than from assay-based typing.

Trimming removed 2 bases from V and 1 base from J, leaving 11 bases between the germline ends. Its CDR3 holds 15 amino acids, cysteine through phenylalanine. The sequence is cut down to CDR3 DNA, 45 bases in frame from base 1. CDR1 and CDR2 (SGHAT, FQDESV) derive from the germline V gene (reference sequence). The immunoSEQ Assay, a bias-controlled multiplex PCR, was used to amplify TCRbeta CDR3 regions from genomic DNA. As for how the authors treated the data: The number of nucleated cells in each sample was estimated by amplification of reference gene primers within the assay. Sequence reads were collapsed and filtered to measure the absolute abundance of every unique TCRbeta CDR3 rearrangement. For each sample, productive Simpson clonality was calculated as the square root of Simpson's diversity index over productive rearrangements. Not all clones reach the TCRdb copy of this immuneACCESS table, which keeps in-frame sequences only. Checked studies attribute under half of the gap to unresolved V genes and leave the rest unexplained. V and J calls and clone size come straight from that table; D and trimming were deduced from the DNA. The sample table holds under 20,000 clones, of which roughly 91% were seen once. The ten largest clonotypes hold approximately 5.2% of the sample.

The paper's findings and limits, for the study overall: The quantity of clinical and demographic metadata differed by source and by participant and was supplied without curation.

This clonotype was sampled from a human donor in a cohort sampled during active COVID-19. The sequencing sample was made of peripheral blood. The chain joins TRBV11-1 to TRBJ1-1; matching of 5 bases hints at TRBD1 as the D gene. The CDR3: CASSLISTENTEAFF. Read as DNA, the sequence is TGTGCCAGCAGCTTAATTTCGACAGAGAACACTGAAGCTTTCTTT.